These 16 T cell receptor beta chains came from one sample sequenced in a study of CD8 T cells in ankylosing spondylitis. Study-wide results and caveats: Blood from ankylosing spondylitis patients appeared to carry a characteristic roughly eight-variant TCR beta motif.

TCRdb ran MiXCR on the 5' RACE reads and lists one entry per CDR3 protein. Of 750,000 to 850,000 distinct CDR3 sequences in the sample, about 11% were seen once. These receptors' antigens are unknown. Sequencing was done on a sample of blood, either unsorted or a sorted T cell fraction (not recorded which). The receptors were gathered from a male donor with ankylosing spondylitis.

This clonotype was observed at least ten times. CDR3 sequence: CSARLLYNEQFF. The CDR3 DNA reads as TGCAGTGCTAGGTTACTTTACAATGAGCAGTTCTTC. J is TRBJ2-1 and V is TRBV20-1; D not certain. Germline V CDR1 and CDR2: DFQATT, SNEGSKA (reference sequence). Trimming shortened V by 3 bases and J by 4 bases, and 7 bases separated the two germline ends. The CDR3 contains 12 residues.

The chain has TRBV10-3 and TRBJ1-1; 9 nucleotides align to TRBD1. CDR1 and CDR2 from the germline V gene are ENHRY and SYGVKD. The trim removed 4 bases at V and 5 bases at J, leaving 5 bases unmatched. The CDR3 runs to 14 residues. The chain's CDR3 is CAISADRGRTEAFF. DNA of the CDR3: TGTGCCATCAGTGCGGACAGGGGAAGGACTGAAGCTTTCTTT.

This clonotype has only a few counts. DNA of the CDR3: TGTGCCAGCAGTTTCGGGCACTACACTGAAGCTTTCTTT. Its protein is CASSFGHYTEAFF. This sequence joins TRBV27 and TRBJ1-1; D unclear. Germline V lookup: CDR1 MNHEY, CDR2 SMNVEV (reference sequence). CDR3 length: 13 residues. V was shortened by 3 bases and J by 3 bases, with 8 bases between the two germline ends.

The J gene is TRBJ1-1, the V gene TRBV18; D gene ambiguous. Trimming took off 6 bases at V and 3 bases at J, with 14 bases between the two ends. Germline V gene data show CDR1 as KGHSH and CDR2 as LQKENI. The CDR3 extends over 14 amino acids. The CDR3 DNA follows: TGTGCCAGCTCTGACACCACGTCCTACACTGAAGCTTTCTTT. Translated, it gives CASSDTTSYTEAFF.

The chain couples TRBV6-1 to TRBJ1-2, with a weak D call TRBD1 (5 bases). The CDR3 loop spans 15 amino acids. CDR1 is MNHNS, CDR2 SASEGT, per germline. Trimming left V 0 bases short and J 1 base short, with 9 bases between. CDR3 sequence reads: CASSEAAGRNYGYTF. The CDR3 DNA is TGTGCCAGCAGTGAAGCGGCAGGGCGTAACTATGGCTACACCTTC.

V usage is TRBV7-2 and J usage is TRBJ2-7; D ambiguous. The CDR3 extends over 15 amino acids. With 7 bases removed from V and 0 bases from J, the gap between germline ends came to 16 bases. The V gene's germline CDR1 is SGHTA and CDR2 FQGNSA. The CDR3 DNA sequence: TGTGCCAGCAAGCCCTCCGCCTTGAGCTCCTACGAGCAGTACTTC. It translates to CASKPSALSSYEQYF.

This clonotype has just a few counts. The rearrangement links TRBV7-9 to TRBJ1-1; possible D gene TRBD1, 6 bases. CDR3 length: 15 residues. With 5 bases removed from V and 1 base from J, the gap between germline ends came to 14 bases. Germline V gene sequence: CDR1 SEHNR, CDR2 FQNEAQ (reference sequence). For the CDR3, the DNA is TGTGCCAGCAGCACAACAGGGATGGGGAACACTGAAGCTTTCTTT. Its protein is CASSTTGMGNTEAFF.

This clonotype was counted only a few times. The gene calls are TRBV6-2 or TRBV6-3 and TRBJ2-1; 11 bases align to TRBD2. Germline V gene lookup returns CDR1 MNHEY and CDR2 SVGEGT. CDR3 length: 17 residues. V lost 8 bases, J lost 1 base, and 10 bases stayed unmatched. Written as DNA, the CDR3 is TGTGCCAGCCAGCTTAGCGGGAGGGCCATTTCCTACAATGAGCAGTTCTTC. Its translation: CASQLSGRAISYNEQFF.

This rearrangement joins TRBV19 to TRBJ2-2; D unresolved. Trimming took 2 bases from V and 0 from J, leaving 10 bases between them. CDR3 length equals 16 residues. Germline V gives CDR1 LNHDA, CDR2 SQIVND (reference sequence). CDR3 coding DNA: TGTGCCAGTAGTATACAACGGGCAGCGAACACCGGGGAGCTGTTTTTT. Its protein is CASSIQRAANTGELFF.

There are a few counts of this clonotype. The chain is built from TRBV20-1 and TRBJ1-4; D not certain. The germline V gene has CDR1 DFQATT and CDR2 SNEGSKA (reference sequence). CDR3 length: 13 amino acids. Trimming left V 3 bases short and J 3 bases short, with 8 bases between. CDR3 DNA: TGCAGTGCTAGGGCCAGTCCTAATGAAAAACTGTTTTTT. Encoded protein: CSARASPNEKLFF.

The rearrangement links TRBV4-3 to TRBJ2-1, with D hard to call. V was trimmed by 1 base and J by 9 bases, leaving 16 bases between them. The CDR3 runs to 15 residues. Per germline, CDR1 LGHNA and CDR2 YSLEER. The CDR3 sequence is CASSQVNKGDGEQFF. In DNA, the CDR3 is TGCGCCAGCAGCCAAGTAAATAAGGGCGACGGTGAGCAGTTCTTC.

In its sample, this clonotype was seen many times. This chain joins TRBV28 and TRBJ1-1, with 7 bases identical to TRBD1. This CDR3 is 15 amino acids long. The germline V gene encodes CDR1 MDHEN and CDR2 SYDVKM. The V segment lost 4 bases and the J segment 3 bases; nucleotides outside the gene matches: 8. The CDR3 spells CASSSGDRFYTEAFF. The DNA of the CDR3 is TGTGCCAGCAGTTCTGGGGACAGATTCTACACTGAAGCTTTCTTT.

This chain connects TRBV12-3 or TRBV12-4 to TRBJ1-2; no clear D gene. The V end lost 8 bases, the J end lost 4 bases, and 11 bases lay between the germline ends. The CDR3 spans 12 residues. This CDR3 reads CASGKAAYGYTF. The DNA for the CDR3 is TGTGCCAGCGGTAAAGCGGCCTATGGCTACACCTTC.

This clonotype was found a few times. The chain links TRBV28 to TRBJ2-7; D is unclear. CDR1 is MDHEN and CDR2 is SYDVKM in the germline V gene. This CDR3 contains 12 residues. The V and J ends lost 3 bases and 7 bases respectively, with 10 bases between them. The CDR3: CASSFYPLEQYF. In nucleotides, the CDR3 is TGTGCCAGCAGTTTTTATCCATTGGAGCAGTACTTC.

This clonotype was observed a handful of times. The V call is TRBV20-1, the J call TRBJ1-1, with no clear D. Trimming took 6 bases from V and 6 from J, leaving 14 bases between them. CDR3 length: 12 residues. CDR1 is DFQATT and CDR2 is SNEGSKA in the germline V gene (reference sequence). CDR3 in amino acids: CSAHPRVAEAFF. The CDR3 nucleotides read TGCAGTGCCCATCCAAGGGTGGCTGAAGCTTTCTTT.

The chain joins TRBV20-1 to TRBJ1-6; D is perhaps TRBD1 (5 bases). V lost 1 base, J lost 8 bases, and 9 bases lay in between. CDR3 length: 13 residues. From germline, CDR1 is DFQATT and CDR2 SNEGSKA (reference sequence). For the CDR3, the DNA is TGCAGTGCTAGAGCGACGGGGCATTCACCCCTCCACTTT. Its translation is CSARATGHSPLHF.